The clone carrying this T cell receptor (beta chain) came up once. This record comes from a study of blood T cell repertoires in COVID-19. Using immunoSEQ multiplex PCR, the repertoire was profiled, and TCRdb retains in-frame clones only, with some absent. The table records 30,000 to 35,000 clones, around 84% of them present only once. Germline V gives CDR1 SGHRS, CDR2 YFSETQ. The CDR3 extends over 16 amino acids. V lost 7 bases to trimming and J lost 0 bases, with 20 bases between them. Input material: peripheral blood. The source is a human donor with acute or convalescent COVID-19. The donor label of this sample is uncertain. The chain is built from TRBV5-1 and TRBJ2-7, with D perhaps TRBD1 (6 bases). The DNA for the CDR3 is TGCGCCAGCGCCGACAGGAGACAACTTAGCTCCTACGAGCAGTACTTC. Translating gives CASADRRQLSSYEQYF.